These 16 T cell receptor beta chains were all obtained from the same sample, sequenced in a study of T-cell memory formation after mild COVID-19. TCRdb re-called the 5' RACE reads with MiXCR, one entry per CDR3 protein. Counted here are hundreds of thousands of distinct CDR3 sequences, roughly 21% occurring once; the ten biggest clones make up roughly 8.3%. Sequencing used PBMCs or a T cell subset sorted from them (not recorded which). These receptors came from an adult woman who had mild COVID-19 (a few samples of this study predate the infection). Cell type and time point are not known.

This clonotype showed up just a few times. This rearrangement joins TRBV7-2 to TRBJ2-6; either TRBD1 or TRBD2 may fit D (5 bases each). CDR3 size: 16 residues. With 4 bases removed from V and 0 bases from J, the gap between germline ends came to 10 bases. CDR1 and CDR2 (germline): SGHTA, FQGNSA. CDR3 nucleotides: TGTGCCAGCAGCTGGGACGGCAGCTCTGGGGCCAACGTCCTGACTTTC. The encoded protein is CASSWDGSSGANVLTF.

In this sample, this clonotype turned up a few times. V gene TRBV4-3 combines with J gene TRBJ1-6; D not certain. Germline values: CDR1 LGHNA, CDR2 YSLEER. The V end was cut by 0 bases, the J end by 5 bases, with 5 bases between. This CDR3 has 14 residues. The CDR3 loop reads CASSQDRNNSPLHF. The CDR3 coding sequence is TGCGCCAGCAGCCAAGATCGGAATAATTCACCCCTCCACTTT.

The CDR3 spells CASGQGLPEAFF. CDR3 DNA sequence: TGTGCCAGTGGACAGGGTCTCCCTGAAGCTTTCTTT. V usage is TRBV13 and J usage is TRBJ1-1; 8 bases line up with TRBD1. Germline-derived CDR1 and CDR2 are PRHDT and FYEKMQ (reference sequence). The CDR3 contains 12 residues. V gave up 9 bases and J gave up 6 bases; unmatched junction bases: 6.

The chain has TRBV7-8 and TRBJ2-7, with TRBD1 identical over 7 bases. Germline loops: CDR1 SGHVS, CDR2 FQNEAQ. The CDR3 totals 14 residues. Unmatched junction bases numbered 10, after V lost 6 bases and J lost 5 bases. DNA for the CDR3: TGTGCCAGCAGTTGGGACCCCCAGGGGGACGAGCAGTACTTC. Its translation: CASSWDPQGDEQYF.

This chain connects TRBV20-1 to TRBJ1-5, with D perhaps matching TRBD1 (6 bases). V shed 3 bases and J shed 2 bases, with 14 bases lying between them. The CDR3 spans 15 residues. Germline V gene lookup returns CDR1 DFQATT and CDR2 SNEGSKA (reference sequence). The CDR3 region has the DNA TGCAGTGCTAGGACAGGCGGGATTGGCAATCAGCCCCAGCATTTT. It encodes CSARTGGIGNQPQHF.

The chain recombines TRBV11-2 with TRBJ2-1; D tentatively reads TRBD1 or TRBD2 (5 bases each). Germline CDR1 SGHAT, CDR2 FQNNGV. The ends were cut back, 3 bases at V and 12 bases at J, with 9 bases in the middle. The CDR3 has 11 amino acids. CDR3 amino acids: CASSFERGQFF. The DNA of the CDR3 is TGTGCCAGCAGCTTTGAGAGGGGGCAGTTCTTC.

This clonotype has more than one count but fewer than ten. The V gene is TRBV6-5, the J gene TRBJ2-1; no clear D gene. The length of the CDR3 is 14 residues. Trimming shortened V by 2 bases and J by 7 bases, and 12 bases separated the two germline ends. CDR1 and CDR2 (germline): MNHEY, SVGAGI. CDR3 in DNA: TGTGCCAGCAGTTACATCGGTGCTCGTAATGAGCAGTTCTTC. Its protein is CASSYIGARNEQFF.

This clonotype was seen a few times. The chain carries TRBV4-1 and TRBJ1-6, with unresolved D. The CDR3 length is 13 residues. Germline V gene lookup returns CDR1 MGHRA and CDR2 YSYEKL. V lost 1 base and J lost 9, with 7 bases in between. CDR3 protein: CASSQGGSSPLHF. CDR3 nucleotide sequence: TGCGCCAGCAGCCAAGGTGGAAGTTCACCCCTCCACTTT.

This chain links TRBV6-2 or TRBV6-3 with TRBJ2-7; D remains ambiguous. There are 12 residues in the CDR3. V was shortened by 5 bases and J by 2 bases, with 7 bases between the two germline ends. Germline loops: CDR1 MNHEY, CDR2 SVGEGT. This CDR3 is CASSHQTYEQYF. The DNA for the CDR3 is TGTGCCAGCAGTCACCAGACCTACGAGCAGTACTTC.

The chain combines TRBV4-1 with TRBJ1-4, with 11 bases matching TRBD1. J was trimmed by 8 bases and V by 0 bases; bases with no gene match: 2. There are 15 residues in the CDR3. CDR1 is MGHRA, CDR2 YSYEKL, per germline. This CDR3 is CASSQEGTGGEKLFF. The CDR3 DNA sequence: TGCGCCAGCAGCCAAGAGGGGACAGGGGGGGAAAAACTGTTTTTT.

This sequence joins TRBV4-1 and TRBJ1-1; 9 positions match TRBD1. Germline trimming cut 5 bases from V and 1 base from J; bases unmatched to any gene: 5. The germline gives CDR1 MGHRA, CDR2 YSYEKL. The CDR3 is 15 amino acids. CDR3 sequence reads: CASSSRTGENTEAFF. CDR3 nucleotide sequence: TGCGCCAGCAGCTCCCGGACAGGGGAGAACACTGAAGCTTTCTTT.

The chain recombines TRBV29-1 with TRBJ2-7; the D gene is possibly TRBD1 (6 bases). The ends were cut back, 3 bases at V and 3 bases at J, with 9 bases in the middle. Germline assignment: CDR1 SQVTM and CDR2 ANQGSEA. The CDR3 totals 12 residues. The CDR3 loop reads CSVDGQNYEQYF. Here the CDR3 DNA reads TGCAGCGTTGATGGACAGAACTACGAGCAGTACTTC.

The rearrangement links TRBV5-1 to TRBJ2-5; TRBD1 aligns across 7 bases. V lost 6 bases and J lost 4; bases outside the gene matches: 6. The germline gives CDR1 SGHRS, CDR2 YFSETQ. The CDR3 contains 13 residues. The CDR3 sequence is CASNPGGTETQYF. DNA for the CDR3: TGCGCCAGCAATCCAGGGGGAACAGAGACCCAGTACTTC.

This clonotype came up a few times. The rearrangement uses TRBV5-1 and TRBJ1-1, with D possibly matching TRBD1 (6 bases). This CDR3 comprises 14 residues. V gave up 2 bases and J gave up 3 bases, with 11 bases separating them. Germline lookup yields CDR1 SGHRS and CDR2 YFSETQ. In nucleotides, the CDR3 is TGCGCCAGCAGCTTCGGGGGCGCGGACACTGAAGCTTTCTTT. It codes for CASSFGGADTEAFF.

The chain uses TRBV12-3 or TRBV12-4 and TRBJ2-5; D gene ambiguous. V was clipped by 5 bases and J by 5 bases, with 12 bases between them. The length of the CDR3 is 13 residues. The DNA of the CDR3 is TGTGCCAGCAGTGACCATGCCTCGGAGACCCAGTACTTC. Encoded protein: CASSDHASETQYF.

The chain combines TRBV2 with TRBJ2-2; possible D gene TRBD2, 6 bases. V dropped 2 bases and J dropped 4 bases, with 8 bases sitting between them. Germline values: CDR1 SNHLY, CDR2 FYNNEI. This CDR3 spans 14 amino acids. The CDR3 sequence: CASSEIGGTGELFF. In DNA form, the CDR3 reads TGTGCCAGCAGTGAAATCGGGGGCACCGGGGAGCTGTTTTTT.